The T cell receptor beta chain under discussion was sequenced for a study of vaccination effects on CD4 cells after COVID-19. Study-level findings and limits: Clones of infection and vaccine origin contracted markedly late after vaccination. Missing from the study were early post-infection timepoints, and its convalescent patients were few.

In the ViraFEST assay, antigen-specific CD4+ clonotypes were identified by expansion after peptide-pool stimulation. Cultured cells yielded isolated CD4+ T cells after 10 days. According to the study, vaccine recipients showed no prior SARS-CoV-2 infection and negative nucleocapsid antibodies. The culture medium for a few million PBMC per well included about 9 IU/ml IL-2 and roughly 10 ug/ml peptides. Cultures received IL-2 medium that replaced half the medium on days 3 and 7. V shed 3 bases, J shed 3 bases, and the junction held 3 bases outside the gene matches. The CDR3 has 14 residues. CDR1 and CDR2 from the germline V gene are SGHNT and YYREEE (reference sequence). Sequencing was performed with immunoSEQ multiplex PCR; in TCRdb, only in-frame clones are kept and a portion is missing. The sample contains about 63,000 clones, roughly 80% of which appear only once. To note about this clone: Its antigen is as yet unknown.

The specimen was CD4+ T cells from PBMCs cultured with HCoV-OC43 spike peptides, collected before COVID-19 vaccination. Sample subset: HCoV-OC43 spike overlapping peptide pool stimulation. The V and J genes are TRBV5-4 and TRBJ2-3, with 8 bases matching TRBD1. The source of this sequence is a human donor who received a COVID-19 vaccine. The chain's CDR3 is CASSSGQGTDTQYF. The CDR3 DNA reads TGTGCCAGCAGCTCCGGACAGGGTACAGATACGCAGTATTTT. Variable domain in full (rest from reference TRBV5-4 and TRBJ2-3): ETGVTQSPTHLIKTRGQQVTLRCSSQSGHNTVSWYQQALGQGPQFIFQYYREEENGRGNFPPRFSGLQFPNYSSELNVNALELDDSALYLCASSSGQGTDTQYFGPGTRLTVL.